The text below deals with one T cell receptor (beta chain). The sample belongs to a study of blood T cell repertoires in COVID-19. Method: immunoSEQ multiplex PCR; TCRdb's copy keeps in-frame clones and lacks some. The data hold approximately 94,000 clones, with about 84% observed a single time. This sequence originates from a human donor in a cohort sampled during active COVID-19. Material for sequencing was peripheral blood.

The CDR3 nucleotides read TGTGCCAGCTCTCTCTTGGAGCGAAATTCACCCCTCCACTTT. It is translated as CASSLLERNSPLHF. The chain has TRBV18 and TRBJ1-6; no definite D call. The CDR3 is 14 amino acids. V was trimmed by 6 bases and J by 7 bases, leaving 13 bases between them. Germline V CDR1 and CDR2: KGHSH, LQKENI.